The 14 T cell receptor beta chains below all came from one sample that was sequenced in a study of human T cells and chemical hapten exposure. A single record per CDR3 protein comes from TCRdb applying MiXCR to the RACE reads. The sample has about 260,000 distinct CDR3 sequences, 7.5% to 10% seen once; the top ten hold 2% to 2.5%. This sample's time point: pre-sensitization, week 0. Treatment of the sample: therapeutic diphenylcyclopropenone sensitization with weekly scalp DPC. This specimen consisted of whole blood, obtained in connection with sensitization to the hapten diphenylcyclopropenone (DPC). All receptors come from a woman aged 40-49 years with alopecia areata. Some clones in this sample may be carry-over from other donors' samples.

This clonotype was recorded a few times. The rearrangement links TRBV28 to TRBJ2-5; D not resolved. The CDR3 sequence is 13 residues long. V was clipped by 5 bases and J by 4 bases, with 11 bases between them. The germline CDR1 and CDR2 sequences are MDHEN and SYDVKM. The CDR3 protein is CASSGSGRETQYF. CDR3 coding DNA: TGTGCCAGCAGTGGGTCGGGCCGAGAGACCCAGTACTTC.

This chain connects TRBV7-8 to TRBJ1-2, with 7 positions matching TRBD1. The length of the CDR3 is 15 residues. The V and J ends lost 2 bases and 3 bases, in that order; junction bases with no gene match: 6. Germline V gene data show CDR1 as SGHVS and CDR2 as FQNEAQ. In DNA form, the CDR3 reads TGTGCCAGCAGCTTAAATAGACAGGGCTACTATGGCTACACCTTC. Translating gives CASSLNRQGYYGYTF.

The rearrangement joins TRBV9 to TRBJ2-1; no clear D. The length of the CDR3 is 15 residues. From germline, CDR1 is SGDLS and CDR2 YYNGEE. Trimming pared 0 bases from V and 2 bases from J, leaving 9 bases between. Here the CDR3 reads CASSVDQETYNEQFF. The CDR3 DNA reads TGTGCCAGCAGCGTAGACCAGGAAACCTACAATGAGCAGTTCTTC.

The CDR3 loop reads CASSLAVYTDTQYF. DNA of the CDR3: TGTGCCAGCAGCTTAGCGGTGTACACAGATACGCAGTATTTT. The V and J genes are TRBV7-2 and TRBJ2-3; D remains unclear. Germline values: CDR1 SGHTA, CDR2 FQGNSA. V lost 0 bases, J lost 2 bases, and 6 bases lay in between. The length of the CDR3 is 14 residues.

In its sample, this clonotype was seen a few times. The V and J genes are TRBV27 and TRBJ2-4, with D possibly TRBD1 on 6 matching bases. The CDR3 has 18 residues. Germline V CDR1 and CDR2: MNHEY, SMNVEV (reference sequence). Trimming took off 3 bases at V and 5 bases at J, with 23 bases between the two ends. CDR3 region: CASSLVFRGHPRENIQYF. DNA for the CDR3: TGTGCCAGCAGTTTGGTGTTTCGGGGACACCCTAGGGAAAACATTCAGTACTTC.

This chain's CDR3 is CATSRGTSVYEQYF. Written as DNA, the CDR3 is TGTGCCACCAGCAGAGGAACTAGCGTTTACGAGCAGTACTTC. V gene TRBV15 combines with J gene TRBJ2-7, with TRBD2 matching 7 bases. V was clipped by 1 base and J by 4 bases; unmatched bases: 4. Germline values: CDR1 LNHNV, CDR2 YYDKDF (reference sequence). The CDR3 is 14 amino acids. The complete variable domain, with remaining parts taken from reference TRBV15 and TRBJ2-7, reads DAMVIQNPRYQVTQFGKPVTLSCSQTLNHNVMYWYQQKSSQAPKLLFHYYDKDFNNEADTPDNFQSRRPNTSFCFLDIRSPGLGDTAMYLCATSRGTSVYEQYFGPGTRLTVT.

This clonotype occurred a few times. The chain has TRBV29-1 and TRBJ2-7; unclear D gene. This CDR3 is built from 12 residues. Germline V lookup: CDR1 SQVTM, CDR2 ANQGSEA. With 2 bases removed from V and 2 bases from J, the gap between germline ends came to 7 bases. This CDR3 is CSVEMAAYEQYF. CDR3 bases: TGCAGCGTTGAAATGGCAGCCTACGAGCAGTACTTC.

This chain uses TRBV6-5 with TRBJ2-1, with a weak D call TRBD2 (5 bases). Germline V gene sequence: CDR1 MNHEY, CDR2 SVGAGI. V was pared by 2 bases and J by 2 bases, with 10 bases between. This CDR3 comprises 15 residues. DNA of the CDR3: TGTGCCAGCAGTTACGGGAGAGCGGCCTACAATGAGCAGTTCTTC. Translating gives CASSYGRAAYNEQFF.

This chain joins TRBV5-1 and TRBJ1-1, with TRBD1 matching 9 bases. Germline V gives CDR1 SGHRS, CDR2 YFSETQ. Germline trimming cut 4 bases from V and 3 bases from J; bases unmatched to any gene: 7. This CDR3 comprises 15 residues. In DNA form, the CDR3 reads TGCGCCAGCAGCCGTGGGACAGGGTTGGACACTGAAGCTTTCTTT. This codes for CASSRGTGLDTEAFF.

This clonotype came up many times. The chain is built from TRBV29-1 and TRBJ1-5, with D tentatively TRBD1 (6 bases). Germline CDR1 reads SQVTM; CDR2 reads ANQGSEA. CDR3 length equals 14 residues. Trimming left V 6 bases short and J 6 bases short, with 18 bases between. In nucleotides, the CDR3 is TGCAGCGTGGGGCCTGGGGGGCATGGTCAGCCCCAGCATTTT. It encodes CSVGPGGHGQPQHF.

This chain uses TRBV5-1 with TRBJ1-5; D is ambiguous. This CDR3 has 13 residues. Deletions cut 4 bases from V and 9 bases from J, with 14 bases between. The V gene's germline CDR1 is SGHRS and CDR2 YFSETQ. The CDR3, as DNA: TGCGCCAGCAGCCCTCTGGGAGAAGGGCCCCAGCATTTT. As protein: CASSPLGEGPQHF.

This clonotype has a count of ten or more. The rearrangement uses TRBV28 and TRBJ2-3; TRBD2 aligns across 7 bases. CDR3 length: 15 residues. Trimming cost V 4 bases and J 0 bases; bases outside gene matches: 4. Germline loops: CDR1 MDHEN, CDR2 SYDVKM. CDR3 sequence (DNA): TGTGCCAGCAGTTCTTCACTAGCGAGCACAGATACGCAGTATTTT. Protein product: CASSSSLASTDTQYF.

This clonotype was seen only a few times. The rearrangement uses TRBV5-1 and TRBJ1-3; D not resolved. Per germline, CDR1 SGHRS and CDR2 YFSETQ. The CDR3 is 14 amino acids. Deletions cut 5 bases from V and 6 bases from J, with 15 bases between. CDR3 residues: CASSPAAGLNTIYF. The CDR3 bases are TGCGCCAGCAGTCCGGCGGCAGGACTAAACACCATATATTTT.

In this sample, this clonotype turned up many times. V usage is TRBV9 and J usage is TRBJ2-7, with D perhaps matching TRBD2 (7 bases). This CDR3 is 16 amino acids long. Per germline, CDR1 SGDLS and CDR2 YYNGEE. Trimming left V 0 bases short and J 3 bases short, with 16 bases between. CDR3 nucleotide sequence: TGTGCCAGCAGCGTAGGAACGGGGGGCAGGGACTACGAGCAGTACTTC. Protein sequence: CASSVGTGGRDYEQYF.